Listed below are T cell receptor beta chains from one sample, sequenced in a study of neoadjuvant anti-PD-1 for oral cavity cancer. Generated by immunoSEQ multiplex PCR, the TCRdb table keeps only in-frame clones and is missing some. Of 9,500 to 15,000 clones in the sample, 71% were seen once. This sample comprised PBMCs, obtained after nivolumab (anti-PD-1) treatment. The receptors were sampled from a person aged 35-80 years with oral cavity squamous cell carcinoma. CDR3s include the opening cysteine and the closing phenylalanine or tryptophan. The D gene is left open where the match is weak. The size of a clone is reported for some rows only, either as once, few or many, or as a class for expanded clones.

v_gene	abundance	j_gene	len	d_gene	CDR3nt	CDR3aa
TRBV5-1	once	TRBJ1-4	13	-	TGCGCCAGCAGCATAGGACCAAATGAAAAACTGTTTTTT	CASSIGPNEKLFF
TRBV9	few	TRBJ2-7	17	-	TGTGCCAGCAGCTCCCACGCTGGGTACCTAAACTCCTACGAGCAGTACTTC	CASSSHAGYLNSYEQYF
TRBV4-1	-	TRBJ1-2	17	-	TGCGCCAGCAGCCAAGATCCGAGGGGGGCCGGGGACTATGGCTACACCTTC	CASSQDPRGAGDYGYTF
TRBV5-1	-	TRBJ1-5	15	-	TGCGCCAGCAGCTTGGTGGGGGGTTTGCATCAGCCCCAGCATTTT	CASSLVGGLHQPQHF
TRBV27	-	TRBJ2-5	17	TRBD2	TGTGCCAGCAGTCCCCCAGAGGGACTAGCGGGGAGTGAGACCCAGTACTTC	CASSPPEGLAGSETQYF
TRBV18	few	TRBJ2-2	15	-	TGTGCCAGCTCACCAAGGACGGTGAACACCGGGGAGCTGTTTTTT	CASSPRTVNTGELFF
TRBV19	few	TRBJ1-6	14	-	TGTGCCAGTAGTATCTTCTCGGGTAATTCACCCCTCCACTTT	CASSIFSGNSPLHF
TRBV5-1	few	TRBJ2-5	14	TRBD1	TGCGCCAGCAGCTCGGGACAGCCCCACGAGACCCAGTACTTC	CASSSGQPHETQYF
TRBV5-1	few	TRBJ1-1	14	-	TGCGCCAGCAGCTTGGTATACCAGAACACTGAAGCTTTCTTT	CASSLVYQNTEAFF
TRBV7-8	-	TRBJ2-7	19	-	TGTGCCAGCAGCTTAGCGAGGTTTGGACGGGGGCGCGGTGGAGACGAGCAGTACTTC	CASSLARFGRGRGGDEQYF
TRBV4-1	-	TRBJ2-3	15	TRBD2	TGCGCCAGCAGCCGACTAGCGGGAGGGCCGGATACGCAGTATTTT	CASSRLAGGPDTQYF
TRBV5-6	few	TRBJ1-1	14	-	TGTGCCAGCAGCTTCGTGGGGCAGAACACTGAAGCTTTCTTT	CASSFVGQNTEAFF
TRBV2	-	TRBJ2-5	16	TRBD2	TGTGCCAGCAGCCGCCGGGTAGCGGGAGACCGGGAGACCCAGTACTTC	CASSRRVAGDRETQYF
TRBV27	-	TRBJ2-7	16	-	TGTGCCAGCAGTCCTGGATCAGGGAGGCCCTTTGGCGAGCAGTACTTC	CASSPGSGRPFGEQYF
TRBV6-6	-	TRBJ2-3	16	TRBD1	TGTGCCAGCAGTTTTCTCCTCGGGACAGGCACAGATACGCAGTATTTT	CASSFLLGTGTDTQYF
TRBV5-1	-	TRBJ2-7	12	-	TGCGCCAGCAGCTTACCCTCCTACGAGCAGTACTTC	CASSLPSYEQYF
TRBV7-8	-	TRBJ1-4	16	-	TGTGCCAGCAGCCCCGCCCCCGCAAGAACTAATGAAAAACTGTTTTTT	CASSPAPARTNEKLFF
TRBV5-1	-	TRBJ2-5	14	-	TGCGCCAGCAGCCGGAGGGGAGGACCAGAGACCCAGTACTTC	CASSRRGGPETQYF
TRBV5-1	few	TRBJ2-2	16	TRBD2	TGCGCCAGCAGCTTGGCAGCGGGAGGTTCCCCCGGGGAGCTGTTTTTT	CASSLAAGGSPGELFF
TRBV6-1	-	TRBJ1-2	15	-	TGTGCCAGCGCCCGAGATACCTATATGGACTATGGCTACACCTTC	CASARDTYMDYGYTF
TRBV2	few	TRBJ1-2	16	-	TGTGCCAGCAGCTCCGGCGTGGAGGGAAGATACTATGGCTACACCTTC	CASSSGVEGRYYGYTF
TRBV27	few	TRBJ1-2	17	TRBD1	TGTGCCAGCAGTTTATCCGGAGTGGGGACAGCGGATAATGGCTACACCTTC	CASSLSGVGTADNGYTF
TRBV9	-	TRBJ2-3	14	-	TGTGCCAGCGCCACATCCAGCGCCAGCCCCACGCAGTATTTT	CASATSSASPTQYF
TRBV27	-	TRBJ2-5	14	-	TGTGCCAGCAGTTTAAAACCAGGGGTGGAGACCCAGTACTTC	CASSLKPGVETQYF
TRBV2	-	TRBJ1-1	13	-	TGTGCCAGCCGAAGAGCCGTGAACACTGAAGCTTTCTTT	CASRRAVNTEAFF
TRBV4-1	-	TRBJ2-1	18	-	TGCGCCAGCAGCCAAGATTTTACAGGCCGATTATCCTACAATGAGCAGTTCTTC	CASSQDFTGRLSYNEQFF
TRBV29-1	-	TRBJ1-1	13	-	TGCAGCGTTGATCACGGCCTCTTTTCTGAAGCTTTCTTT	CSVDHGLFSEAFF
TRBV9	-	TRBJ1-1	12	-	TGTGCCAGCAGCGTAGGTTACGGTGAAGCTTTCTTT	CASSVGYGEAFF
TRBV7-3	-	TRBJ2-1	13	-	TGTGCCAGCAGCAACTGGCCGGGCAATGAGCAGTTCTTC	CASSNWPGNEQFF
TRBV7-6	-	TRBJ2-1	16	-	TGTGCCAGCAGCTCCATGCGGGGTAGCTCCTACAATGAGCAGTTCTTC	CASSSMRGSSYNEQFF
TRBV7-9	few	TRBJ1-5	12	-	TGTGCCAGCAGCTTTGGCAATCAGCCCCAGCATTTT	CASSFGNQPQHF
TRBV27	-	TRBJ2-7	16	TRBD2	TGTGCCAGCAGTTTCCCCAGCGGGACGGGGACCTACGAGCAGTACTTC	CASSFPSGTGTYEQYF
TRBV5-4	-	TRBJ1-1	17	TRBD1	TGTGCCAGCAGCACTTTACCTAGGGGGCGGAGGAACACTGAAGCTTTCTTT	CASSTLPRGRRNTEAFF
TRBV6-5	-	TRBJ2-7	14	-	TGTGCCAGCACCGCCGGGACCGGAACCTTTGAGCAGTACTTC	CASTAGTGTFEQYF
TRBV5-5	-	TRBJ1-5	15	-	TGTGCCAGCAGCCCCATAAGAGGGCAGTTTCAGCCCCAGCATTTT	CASSPIRGQFQPQHF